This T cell receptor beta chain was sequenced in a study of OX40 agonist ivuxolimab in advanced cancers. Some clones are missing from TCRdb's copy, which holds only in-frame ones; the method was immunoSEQ multiplex PCR. Of 55,000 to 85,000 clones in the sample, over 80% were seen once. V lost 4 bases and J lost 8; bases outside the gene matches: 3. There are 13 residues in the CDR3. The germline V gene has CDR1 SGHDN and CDR2 FVKESK. The chain is built from TRBV14 and TRBJ1-3; 9 bases map to TRBD1. The receptor was derived from an adult with an advanced solid tumor such as melanoma, head and neck, liver or kidney cancer. Here the sequenced sample was CD4+ or CD8+ T cells sorted from blood, taken in a trial of the OX40 agonist ivuxolimab. The CDR3 loop is CASSRDRVDTIYF. Written as DNA, the CDR3 is TGTGCCAGCAGCCGGGACAGGGTTGACACCATATATTTT.